This TCR beta chain was recorded in a study of cytomegalovirus exposure and HLA in healthy donors. Points from the study as a whole: Being productive about 90% or about 30% of the time was typical of most TCR beta V segments in an earlier analysis. The authors judged a highly shared variant cluster likely a sequencing artifact. There were reportedly fewer N-insertions in an Asian-associated ancestry cluster than the roughly 670-donor mean, in a later analysis.

The length of the CDR3 is 13 residues. The V and J ends lost 3 bases and 5 bases respectively, with 10 bases between them. CDR1 and CDR2 (germline): SGHNT, YENEEA. Concerning this clone: As yet, its antigen is unknown.

This PCR relied on a set of 60 Vbeta primers and 13 Jbeta primers. Assay used: immunoSEQ multiplex PCR; TCRdb lists only in-frame clones, some missing. Of roughly 130,000 clones listed, roughly four fifths are singletons. V and J are TRBV11-3 and TRBJ2-5; D is perhaps TRBD2 (5 bases). The clonotype originates from a male donor in good health and CMV-seropositive. Sequenced: PBMCs. CDR3 sequence: CASSLGARETQYF. CDR3 nucleotides: TGTGCCAGCAGCTTGGGAGCGAGGGAGACCCAGTACTTC.